Each of the 32 T cell receptor beta chains below was sequenced from the same sample in a study of technical replicates of blood from a handful of donors. Clones were sequenced by immunoSEQ multiplex PCR, and TCRdb holds only the in-frame ones, with some missing. The data show about 82,000 clones, with 96% seen just once and approximately 0.4% held by the top ten. The material sequenced was T cells isolated from PBMCs. These receptors were taken from a human donor in good health.

With regard to this clone: Germline is not matched at one junction end, which may reflect a read error. The chain's CDR3 is CASSITREPYNEQFF. Here the CDR3 DNA reads TGTGCCAGCAGCATAACACGGGAACCTTACAATGAGCAGTTCTTC. The rearrangement uses TRBV7-3 and TRBJ2-1; weak D call: TRBD2 (5 bases). The germline gives CDR1 SGHTA, CDR2 FQGTGA. CDR3 size: 15 residues.

The V gene is TRBV11-2, the J gene TRBJ1-2; D is undetermined. This CDR3 has 12 residues. Trimming cost V 3 bases and J 3 bases, with 5 bases left between them. Germline V lookup: CDR1 SGHAT, CDR2 FQNNGV. The CDR3 DNA sequence: TGTGCCAGCAGCTTGGGAGACTATGGCTACACCTTC. Translating it yields CASSLGDYGYTF.

The rearrangement joins TRBV14 to TRBJ2-2; D call uncertain. V was shortened by 0 bases and J by 5 bases, with 7 bases between the two germline ends. The CDR3 runs 14 residues. Germline CDR1 is SGHDN and CDR2 is FVKESK. The CDR3 bases are TGTGCCAGCAGCCAAGACAGATATACCGGGGAGCTGTTTTTT. This codes for CASSQDRYTGELFF.

This clone is a singleton in its sample. The gene calls are TRBV7-9 and TRBJ2-3; D ambiguous. Looked up from germline, CDR1 is SEHNR and CDR2 is FQNEAQ (reference sequence). V lost 8 bases to trimming and J lost 6 bases, with 6 bases between them. The CDR3 sequence is 10 residues long. CDR3 sequence reads: CASDGDTQYF. DNA of the CDR3: TGTGCCAGCGACGGGGATACGCAGTATTTT. The complete variable domain, with remaining parts taken from reference TRBV7-9 and TRBJ2-3, reads DTGVSQNPRHKITKRGQNVTFRCDPISEHNRLYWYRQTLGQGPEFLTYFQNEAQLEKSRLLSDRFSAERPKGSFSTLEIQRTEQGDSAMYLCASDGDTQYFGPGTRLTVL.

The genes are TRBV4-3 and TRBJ1-1; D is unresolved. CDR1 is LGHNA and CDR2 is YSLEER in the germline V gene. The CDR3 loop spans 13 amino acids. V was shortened by 0 bases and J by 11 bases, with 13 bases between the two germline ends. Written as DNA, the CDR3 is TGCGCCAGCAGCCAAGATGGAGGGTATAGGGCTTTCTTT. This codes for CASSQDGGYRAFF.

The rearrangement links TRBV11-2 to TRBJ2-3; D gene ambiguous. Germline V gives CDR1 SGHAT, CDR2 FQNNGV. V dropped 1 base and J dropped 1 base, with 9 bases sitting between them. CDR3 length: 15 residues. The CDR3 is CASSLVSTGTDTQYF. The CDR3 coding sequence is TGTGCCAGCAGCTTAGTCTCGACTGGCACAGATACGCAGTATTTT.

The genes are TRBV2 and TRBJ1-2; D remains unclear. V gave up 1 base and J gave up 6 bases, with 12 bases separating them. The CDR3 extends over 14 amino acids. The germline V gene encodes CDR1 SNHLY and CDR2 FYNNEI. This CDR3 is CASSEVAGIHGYTF. The CDR3 coding sequence is TGTGCCAGCAGTGAAGTGGCGGGGATTCATGGCTACACCTTC. Full variable domain (remainder filled in from reference TRBV2 and TRBJ1-2): EPEVTQTPSHQVTQMGQEVILRCVPISNHLYFYWYRQILGQKVEFLVSFYNNEISEKSEIFDDQFSVERPDGSNFTLKIRSTKLEDSAMYFCASSEVAGIHGYTFGSGTRLTVV.

With regard to this clone: Mismatch with germline at one junction end may stem from a read error. The chain is built from TRBV7-7 and TRBJ2-2, with 10 bases aligning to TRBD2. Germline lookup yields CDR1 SSHAT and CDR2 FNYEAQ (reference sequence). This CDR3 has 16 residues. This CDR3 reads CASSPRLAGLTGELFF. The CDR3 coding sequence is TGTGCTAGCAGCCCTAGACTAGCGGGCCTCACCGGGGAGCTGTTTTTT.

The V and J genes are TRBV5-4 and TRBJ2-3, with TRBD2 as a possible D gene (5 bases). This CDR3 comprises 15 residues. V was trimmed by 0 bases and J by 3 bases, leaving 11 bases between them. CDR1 SGHNT and CDR2 YYREEE come from the germline V gene (reference sequence). The CDR3 reads CASSLGGSLTDTQYF. The CDR3, as DNA: TGTGCCAGCAGCTTGGGAGGGAGCTTGACAGATACGCAGTATTTT.

The rearrangement joins TRBV11-2 to TRBJ1-2, with D hard to call. The CDR3 is 13 amino acids. Germline CDR1 is SGHAT and CDR2 is FQNNGV. Trimming took 5 bases from V and 8 from J, leaving 15 bases between them. CDR3 coding DNA: TGTGCCAGCAGCCCCTCCTCAATAGAAGGCTACACCTTC. Residues: CASSPSSIEGYTF.

This chain links TRBV5-1 with TRBJ2-7; TRBD2 might be the D (6 bases). The CDR3 has 16 residues. Trimming took 0 bases from V and 2 from J, leaving 15 bases between them. CDR1 and CDR2 (germline): SGHRS, YFSETQ. The CDR3 nucleotides are TGCGCCAGCAGCTTGGCGGGAGCGGTGAGTACCTACGAGCAGTACTTC. This encodes CASSLAGAVSTYEQYF.

The CDR3 region has the DNA TGCGCCAGCCAGGGGACAGGGGCCCACGAGCAGTACTTC. As protein: CASQGTGAHEQYF. V is TRBV5-1 and J is TRBJ2-7; 10 bases match TRBD1. The CDR3 length is 13 residues. V lost 7 bases to trimming and J lost 5 bases; unmatched junction nucleotides: 6. CDR1 and CDR2 (germline): SGHRS, YFSETQ.

This chain uses TRBV14 with TRBJ1-2; TRBD1 aligns across 9 bases. This CDR3 contains 15 residues. Germline V gives CDR1 SGHDN, CDR2 FVKESK. V lost 0 bases, J lost 6 bases, and 5 bases stayed unmatched. The CDR3 coding sequence is TGTGCCAGCAGCCAAGATGGAAACAGGGGGCATGGCTACACCTTC. Translated, it gives CASSQDGNRGHGYTF.

This chain uses TRBV27 with TRBJ2-1, with 11 bases fitting TRBD2. Looked up from germline, CDR1 is MNHEY and CDR2 is SMNVEV (reference sequence). The CDR3 sequence is 16 residues long. J was trimmed by 10 bases and V by 4 bases; bases with no gene match: 12. This CDR3 is CASSSLAGGRTREQFF. In nucleotides, the CDR3 is TGTGCCAGCAGTTCCTTAGCGGGAGGGCGGACTAGGGAGCAGTTCTTC.

The chain has TRBV30 and TRBJ1-5; tentative D call: TRBD1 (6 bases). CDR3 length equals 15 residues. V lost 1 base and J 5 bases, leaving 15 bases between the germline ends. Germline V gives CDR1 GTSNPN, CDR2 SVGIG (reference sequence). The chain's CDR3 is CAWSAHTGSDQPQHF. The CDR3 DNA sequence: TGTGCCTGGAGTGCTCACACAGGGTCCGATCAGCCCCAGCATTTT.

CDR3: CASSDRQSGANVLTF. The CDR3 coding sequence is TGTGCCAGTAGTGACCGACAGTCCGGGGCCAACGTCCTGACTTTC. The V gene is TRBV19, the J gene TRBJ2-6; possibly TRBD1 for D (5 bases). Trimming cost V 5 bases and J 4 bases, with 12 bases left between them. The CDR3 loop spans 15 amino acids. In germline, CDR1 is LNHDA, CDR2 SQIVND (reference sequence).

The chain has TRBV27 and TRBJ2-1; no firm D call. Trimming removed 3 bases at V and 6 bases at J, with 9 bases between. The length of the CDR3 is 13 residues. Germline loops: CDR1 MNHEY, CDR2 SMNVEV (reference sequence). CDR3 protein: CASSFWAFNEQFF. In DNA, the CDR3 is TGTGCCAGCAGTTTCTGGGCCTTCAATGAGCAGTTCTTC.

This chain connects TRBV2 to TRBJ2-5, with 8 nucleotides matching TRBD1. CDR3 length equals 18 residues. Unmatched junction bases numbered 19, after V lost 2 bases and J lost 8 bases. Germline lookup yields CDR1 SNHLY and CDR2 FYNNEI. The CDR3 loop is CASSERATVGQGARTQYF. The CDR3, as DNA: TGTGCCAGCAGTGAACGCGCTACGGTCGGCCAGGGGGCGAGAACCCAGTACTTC.

The chain carries TRBV2 and TRBJ1-4; a weak D match, TRBD1 (6 bases). Trimming stripped 10 bases from V and 8 bases from J, with 23 bases between. Germline CDR1 is SNHLY and CDR2 is FYNNEI. This CDR3 contains 15 residues. Written as DNA, the CDR3 is TGTGCCACGTTAGAGTCGGCAGGGACAAACGAAAAACTGTTTTTT. This encodes CATLESAGTNEKLFF. Filled out from reference TRBV2 and TRBJ1-4, the complete variable domain reads EPEVTQTPSHQVTQMGQEVILRCVPISNHLYFYWYRQILGQKVEFLVSFYNNEISEKSEIFDDQFSVERPDGSNFTLKIRSTKLEDSAMYFCATLESAGTNEKLFFGSGTQLSVL.

The genes are TRBV5-1 and TRBJ1-5; no reliable D call. Germline V gene lookup returns CDR1 SGHRS and CDR2 YFSETQ. Trimming pared 0 bases from V and 5 bases from J, leaving 6 bases between. The CDR3 is 13 residues long. The CDR3 DNA reads as TGCGCCAGCAGCTTGGGTGTAGATCAGCCCCAGCATTTT. It specifies CASSLGVDQPQHF.

The chain couples TRBV30 to TRBJ2-1; 13 bases match TRBD2. The CDR3 extends over 16 amino acids. Germline-derived CDR1 and CDR2 are GTSNPN and SVGIG (reference sequence). V shed 4 bases and J 3 bases; nucleotides not matched to a gene: 6. CDR3 nucleotides: TGTGCCTGGAAGGGACTAGCGGGACCTGGCTACAATGAGCAGTTCTTC. This gives the protein CAWKGLAGPGYNEQFF.

The V gene is TRBV11-3, the J gene TRBJ1-2; 9 bases are shared with TRBD1. CDR1 is SGHNT and CDR2 is YENEEA in the germline V gene. This CDR3 has 16 amino acids. The junction had 10 bases not matched to a gene; V was cut back by 4 bases and J by 4 bases. CDR3 protein: CASSSRGGTGPYGYTF. CDR3 DNA: TGTGCCAGCAGCTCCCGGGGCGGGACAGGGCCCTATGGCTACACCTTC.

Note on this clone: A read error may produce the germline difference seen at one junction end. The rearrangement links TRBV28 to TRBJ1-1; no firm D call. The CDR3 totals 15 residues. Germline CDR1 MDHEN, CDR2 SYDVKM. The CDR3 spells CASNINRVMNTEAFF. As DNA, the CDR3 is TGTGCAAGCAATATTAACCGGGTGATGAACACTGAAGCTTTCTTT.

This chain connects TRBV6-5 to TRBJ1-1; 10 nucleotides line up with TRBD1. Germline V CDR1 and CDR2: MNHEY, SVGAGI. With V trimmed by 7 bases and J by 5 bases, 7 bases remained unmatched. The CDR3 sequence is 14 residues long. The CDR3 DNA is TGTGCCAGCAATAGACAGGGGGCGCGTACTGAAGCTTTCTTT. Translating it yields CASNRQGARTEAFF.

As for this clone: Other DNA variants within this sample encode the same CDR3. The rearrangement uses TRBV28 and TRBJ2-5, with a tentative D call TRBD2 (5 bases). This CDR3 spans 13 amino acids. CDR1 and CDR2 from the germline V gene are MDHEN and SYDVKM. V lost 3 bases and J lost 2, with 7 bases in between. This chain's CDR3 is CASSFGSQETQYF. The DNA for the CDR3 is TGTGCCAGCAGTTTTGGGAGTCAAGAGACCCAGTACTTC.

The chain joins TRBV6-5 to TRBJ2-2; D ambiguous. CDR1 and CDR2 (germline): MNHEY, SVGAGI. V gave up 7 bases and J gave up 9 bases, with 9 bases separating them. The CDR3 covers 11 residues. The CDR3 nucleotides read TGTGCCAGCATTATGACAAGGGAGCTGTTTTTT. Protein sequence: CASIMTRELFF.

This rearrangement joins TRBV30 to TRBJ1-1; TRBD1 might be the D (6 bases). CDR1 and CDR2 (germline): GTSNPN, SVGIG (reference sequence). The CDR3 is 14 amino acids. V gave up 0 bases and J gave up 7 bases, with 15 bases separating them. CDR3 sequence (DNA): TGTGCCTGGAGTGTAAGTAGGGAAGGGGGTGAAGCTTTCTTT. It yields the protein CAWSVSREGGEAFF.

The rearrangement joins TRBV2 to TRBJ2-3, with D unresolved. Trimming cost V 4 bases and J 2 bases, with 10 bases left between them. The germline V gene has CDR1 SNHLY and CDR2 FYNNEI. The CDR3 loop spans 14 amino acids. The CDR3 spells CASSVRPLTDTQYF. In nucleotides, the CDR3 is TGTGCCAGCAGTGTGAGGCCCCTCACAGATACGCAGTATTTT.

J is TRBJ2-7 and V is TRBV29-1; D is undetermined. CDR1 SQVTM and CDR2 ANQGSEA come from the germline V gene. Trimming removed 3 bases from V and 2 bases from J, with 8 bases in between. This CDR3 comprises 12 residues. The CDR3 DNA is TGCAGCGTTGAGTCCTTTACCTACGAGCAGTACTTC. Amino acid sequence: CSVESFTYEQYF.

The chain has TRBV19 and TRBJ1-2; tentative D call: TRBD1 (6 bases). Trimming cost V 3 bases and J 3 bases, with 11 bases left between them. Per germline, CDR1 LNHDA and CDR2 SQIVND (reference sequence). CDR3 length equals 14 residues. The CDR3 is CASSIPTGYYGYTF. CDR3 coding DNA: TGTGCCAGTAGTATCCCCACAGGGTACTATGGCTACACCTTC.

V is TRBV28 and J is TRBJ1-1; 7 bases align to TRBD1. J lost 0 bases, V lost 7 bases, and 2 bases had no gene match. The CDR3 runs to 13 residues. Germline CDR1 reads MDHEN; CDR2 reads SYDVKM. CDR3 DNA: TGTGCCAGCATTGGGACAGTGAACACTGAAGCTTTCTTT. It translates to CASIGTVNTEAFF.

This sequence joins TRBV4-3 and TRBJ2-1; 10 nucleotides agree with TRBD1. The V gene's germline CDR1 is LGHNA and CDR2 YSLEER. After removal of 3 bases from V and 9 bases from J, the junction contained 5 bases not matched to a gene. The CDR3 is 14 residues long. CDR3 DNA: TGCGCCAGCAGCCATGAGGACAGGGGGGGTGAGCAGTTCTTC. Translating it yields CASSHEDRGGEQFF.